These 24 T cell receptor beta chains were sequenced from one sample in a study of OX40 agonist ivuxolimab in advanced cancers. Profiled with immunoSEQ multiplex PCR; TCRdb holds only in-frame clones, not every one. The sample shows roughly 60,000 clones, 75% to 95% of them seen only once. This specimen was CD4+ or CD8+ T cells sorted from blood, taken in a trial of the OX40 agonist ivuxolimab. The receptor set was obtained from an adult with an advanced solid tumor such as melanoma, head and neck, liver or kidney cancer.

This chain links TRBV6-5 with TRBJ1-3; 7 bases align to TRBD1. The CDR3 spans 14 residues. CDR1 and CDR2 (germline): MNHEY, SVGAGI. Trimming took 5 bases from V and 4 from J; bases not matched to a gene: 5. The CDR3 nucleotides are TGTGCCAGCAGTCCTGCGGGACAGGGAAACACCATATATTTT. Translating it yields CASSPAGQGNTIYF.

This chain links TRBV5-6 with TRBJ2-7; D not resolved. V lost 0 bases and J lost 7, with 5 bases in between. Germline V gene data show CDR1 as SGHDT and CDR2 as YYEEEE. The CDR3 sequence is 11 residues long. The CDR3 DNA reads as TGTGCCAGCAGCTTGGAGGTAGAGCAGTACTTC. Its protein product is CASSLEVEQYF.

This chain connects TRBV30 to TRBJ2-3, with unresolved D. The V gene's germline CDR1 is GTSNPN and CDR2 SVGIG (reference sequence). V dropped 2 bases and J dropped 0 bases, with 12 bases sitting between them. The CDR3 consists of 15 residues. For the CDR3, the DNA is TGTGCCTGGAGTCGCGGCGTAACTAGCACAGATACGCAGTATTTT. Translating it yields CAWSRGVTSTDTQYF.

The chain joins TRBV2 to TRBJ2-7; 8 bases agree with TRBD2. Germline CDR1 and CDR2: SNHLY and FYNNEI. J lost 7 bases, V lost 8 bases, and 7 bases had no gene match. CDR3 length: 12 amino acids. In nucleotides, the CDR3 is TGTGCCAGCGGACTAGCCCAGGGGGAGCAGTACTTC. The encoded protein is CASGLAQGEQYF. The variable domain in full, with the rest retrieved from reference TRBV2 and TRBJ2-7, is EPEVTQTPSHQVTQMGQEVILRCVPISNHLYFYWYRQILGQKVEFLVSFYNNEISEKSEIFDDQFSVERPDGSNFTLKIRSTKLEDSAMYFCASGLAQGEQYFGPGTRLTVT.

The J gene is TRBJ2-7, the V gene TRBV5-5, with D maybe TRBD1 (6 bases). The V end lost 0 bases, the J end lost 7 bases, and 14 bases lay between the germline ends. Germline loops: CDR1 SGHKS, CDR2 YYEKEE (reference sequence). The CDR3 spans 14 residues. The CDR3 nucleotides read TGTGCCAGCAGCTTGGTGGGGGCTGAGGCGGAGCAGTACTTC. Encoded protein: CASSLVGAEAEQYF.

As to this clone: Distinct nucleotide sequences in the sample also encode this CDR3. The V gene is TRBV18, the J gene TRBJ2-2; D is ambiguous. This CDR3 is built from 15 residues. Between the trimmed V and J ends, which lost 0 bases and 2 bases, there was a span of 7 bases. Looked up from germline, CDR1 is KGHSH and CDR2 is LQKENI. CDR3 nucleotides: TGTGCCAGCTCACCACCGGGTGGAAACACCGGGGAGCTGTTTTTT. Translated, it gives CASSPPGGNTGELFF.

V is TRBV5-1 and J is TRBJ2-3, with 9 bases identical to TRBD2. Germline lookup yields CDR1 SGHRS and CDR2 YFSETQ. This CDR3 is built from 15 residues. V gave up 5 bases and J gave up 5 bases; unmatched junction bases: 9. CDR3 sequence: CASRVAGGPGDTQYF. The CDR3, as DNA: TGCGCCAGCAGGGTCGCGGGAGGGCCCGGAGATACGCAGTATTTT.

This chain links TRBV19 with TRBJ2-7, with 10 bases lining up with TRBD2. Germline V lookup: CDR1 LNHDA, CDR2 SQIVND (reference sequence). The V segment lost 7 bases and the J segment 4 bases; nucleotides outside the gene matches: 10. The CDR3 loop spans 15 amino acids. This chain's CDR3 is CASNPGTSESYEQYF. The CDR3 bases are TGTGCCAGTAATCCCGGGACTAGCGAGTCTTACGAGCAGTACTTC.

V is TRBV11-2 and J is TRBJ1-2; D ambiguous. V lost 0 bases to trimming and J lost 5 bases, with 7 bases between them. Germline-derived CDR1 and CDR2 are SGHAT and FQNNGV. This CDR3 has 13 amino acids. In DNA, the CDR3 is TGTGCCAGCAGCTTAGACAGATTTTATGGCTACACCTTC. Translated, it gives CASSLDRFYGYTF.

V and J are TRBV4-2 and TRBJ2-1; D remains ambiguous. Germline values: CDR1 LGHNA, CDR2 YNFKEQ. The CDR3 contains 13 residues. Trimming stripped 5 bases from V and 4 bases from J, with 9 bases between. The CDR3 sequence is CASSSPGYNEQFF. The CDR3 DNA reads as TGTGCCAGCAGCAGCCCTGGATACAATGAGCAGTTCTTC.

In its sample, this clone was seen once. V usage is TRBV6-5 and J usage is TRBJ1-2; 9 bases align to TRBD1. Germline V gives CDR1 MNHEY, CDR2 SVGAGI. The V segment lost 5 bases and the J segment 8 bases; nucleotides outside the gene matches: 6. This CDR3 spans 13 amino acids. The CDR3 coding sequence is TGTGCCAGCAGTAATACAGGGGGCGGGGGCTACACCTTC. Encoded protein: CASSNTGGGGYTF.

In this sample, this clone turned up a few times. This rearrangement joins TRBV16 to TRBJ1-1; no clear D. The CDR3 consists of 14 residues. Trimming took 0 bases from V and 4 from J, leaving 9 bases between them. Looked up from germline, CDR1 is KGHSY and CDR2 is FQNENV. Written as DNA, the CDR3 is TGTGCCAGCAGCCAATCGAGGGAACTCACTGAAGCTTTCTTT. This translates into CASSQSRELTEAFF.

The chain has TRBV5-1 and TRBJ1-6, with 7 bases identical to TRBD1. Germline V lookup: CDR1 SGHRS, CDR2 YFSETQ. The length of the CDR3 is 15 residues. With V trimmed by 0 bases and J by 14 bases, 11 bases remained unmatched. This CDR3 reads CASSLEAGGGSTLHF. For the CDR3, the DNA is TGCGCCAGCAGCTTGGAGGCAGGGGGAGGCTCGACCCTCCACTTT.

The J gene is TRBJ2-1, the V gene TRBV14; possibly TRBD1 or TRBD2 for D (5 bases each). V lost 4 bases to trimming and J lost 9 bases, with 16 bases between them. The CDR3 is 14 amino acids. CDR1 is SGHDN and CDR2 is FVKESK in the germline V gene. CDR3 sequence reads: CASSRPGTYGEQFF. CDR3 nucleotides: TGTGCCAGCAGCCGCCCGGGGACCTACGGTGAGCAGTTCTTC. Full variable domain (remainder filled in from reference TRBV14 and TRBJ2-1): EAGVTQFPSHSVIEKGQTVTLRCDPISGHDNLYWYRRVMGKEIKFLLHFVKESKQDESGMPNNRFLAERTGGTYSTLKVQPAELEDSGVYFCASSRPGTYGEQFFGPGTRLTVL.

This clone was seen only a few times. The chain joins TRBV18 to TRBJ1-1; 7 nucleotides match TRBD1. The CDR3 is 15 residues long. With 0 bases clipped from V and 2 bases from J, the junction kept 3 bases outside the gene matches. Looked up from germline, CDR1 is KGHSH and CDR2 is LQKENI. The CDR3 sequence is CASSPPNRGNTEAFF. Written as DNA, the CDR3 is TGTGCCAGCTCACCACCGAACAGGGGAAACACTGAAGCTTTCTTT.

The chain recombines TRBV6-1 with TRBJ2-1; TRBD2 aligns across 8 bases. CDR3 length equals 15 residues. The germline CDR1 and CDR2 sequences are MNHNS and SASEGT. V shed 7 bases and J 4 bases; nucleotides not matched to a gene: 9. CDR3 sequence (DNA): TGTGCCAGCATCCCCGGGAGGGGCGGTTACAATGAGCAGTTCTTC. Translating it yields CASIPGRGGYNEQFF.

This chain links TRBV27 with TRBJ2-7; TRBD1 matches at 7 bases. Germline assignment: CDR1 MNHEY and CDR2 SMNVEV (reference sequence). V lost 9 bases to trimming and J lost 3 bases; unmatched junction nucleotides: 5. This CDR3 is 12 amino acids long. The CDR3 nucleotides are TGTGCCAGGTGGACAGGAGTCTACGAGCAGTACTTC. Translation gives CARWTGVYEQYF.

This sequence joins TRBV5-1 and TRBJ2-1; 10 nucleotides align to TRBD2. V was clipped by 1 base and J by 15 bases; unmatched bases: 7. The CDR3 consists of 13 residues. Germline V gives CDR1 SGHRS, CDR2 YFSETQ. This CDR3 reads CASSLLSGRALFF. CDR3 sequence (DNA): TGCGCCAGCAGCTTGCTCAGCGGGAGGGCCCTGTTCTTC. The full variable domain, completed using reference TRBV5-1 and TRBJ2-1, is KAGVTQTPRYLIKTRGQQVTLSCSPISGHRSVSWYQQTPGQGLQFLFEYFSETQRNKGNFPGRFSGRQFSNSRSEMNVSTLELGDSALYLCASSLLSGRALFFGPGTRLTVL.

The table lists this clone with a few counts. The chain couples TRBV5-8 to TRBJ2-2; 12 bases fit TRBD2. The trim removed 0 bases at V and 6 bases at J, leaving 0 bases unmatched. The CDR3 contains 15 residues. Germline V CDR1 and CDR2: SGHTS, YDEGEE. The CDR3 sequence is CASSLGLAGAGELFF. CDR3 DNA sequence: TGTGCCAGCAGCTTGGGACTAGCGGGAGCCGGGGAGCTGTTTTTT.

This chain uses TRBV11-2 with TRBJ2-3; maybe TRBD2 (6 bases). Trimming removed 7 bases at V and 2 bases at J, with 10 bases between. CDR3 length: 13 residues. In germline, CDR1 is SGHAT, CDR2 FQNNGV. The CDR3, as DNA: TGTGCCAGCACCCGGGACTTCACAGATACGCAGTATTTT. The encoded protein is CASTRDFTDTQYF.

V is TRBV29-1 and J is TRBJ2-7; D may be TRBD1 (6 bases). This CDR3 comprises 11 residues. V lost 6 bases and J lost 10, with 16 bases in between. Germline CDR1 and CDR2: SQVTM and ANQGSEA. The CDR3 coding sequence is TGCAGCGTCATAATGTCCAGGGGCCAGTACTTC. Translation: CSVIMSRGQYF.

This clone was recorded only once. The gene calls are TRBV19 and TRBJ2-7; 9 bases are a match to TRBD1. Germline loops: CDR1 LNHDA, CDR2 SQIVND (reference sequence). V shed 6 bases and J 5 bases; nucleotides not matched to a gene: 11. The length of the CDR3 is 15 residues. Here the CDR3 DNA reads TGTGCCAGTAGAGATCCGGGACAGGGAAACGACGAGCAGTACTTC. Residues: CASRDPGQGNDEQYF.

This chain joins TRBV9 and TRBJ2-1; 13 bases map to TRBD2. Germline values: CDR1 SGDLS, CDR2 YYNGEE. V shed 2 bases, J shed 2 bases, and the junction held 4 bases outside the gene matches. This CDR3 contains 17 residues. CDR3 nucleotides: TGTGCCAGCAGCGTCGGGACTAGCGGGGCCCCCTACAATGAGCAGTTCTTC. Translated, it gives CASSVGTSGAPYNEQFF.

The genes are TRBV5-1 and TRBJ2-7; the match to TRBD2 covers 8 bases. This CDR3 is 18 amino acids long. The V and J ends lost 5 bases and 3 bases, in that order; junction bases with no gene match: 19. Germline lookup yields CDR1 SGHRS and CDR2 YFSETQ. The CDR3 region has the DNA TGCGCCAGCAGTAGATCTCCCCTCGGGAGGGCCCAGGTCTACGAGCAGTACTTC. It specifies CASSRSPLGRAQVYEQYF.